This T cell receptor beta chain was obtained from a study of T cell repertoires in cytomegalovirus infection. Study context: In the study, CMV epitopes included recently identified HLA-C-restricted and well-studied HLA-B-restricted ones. An indication of both CMV infection and matching HLA type came from public TCR beta signatures.

V was pared by 6 bases and J by 1 base, with 9 bases between. Germline lookup yields CDR1 DFQATT and CDR2 SNEGSKA (reference sequence). The CDR3 contains 12 residues. Study-wide results and caveats: HLA-C-restricted, CMV-specific TCR beta clonotypes were dominant ex vivo.

As to this clonotype: Its target is unknown.

TCRdb reprocessed the reads via MiXCR and lists one record per CDR3 protein. The sample lists roughly 920,000 distinct CDR3 sequences; around 32% were seen once. The chain uses TRBV20-1 and TRBJ1-1; D unclear. The sample consisted of cultured CD8+ T cells from PBMCs, taken from culture after CMV antigen stimulation. The receptor was derived from a human donor in good health (CMV status not recorded). Some clones in this sample may be carry-over from other donors' samples. In DNA, the CDR3 is TGCAGTGCCCTGGACGGGAACACTGAAGCTTTCTTT. Translation: CSALDGNTEAFF.